This TCR beta chain was captured in a study of long-term antiretroviral therapy in people with HIV. Specimens retained 1-10 million cryopreserved PBMC preceding DNA extraction. Study-level results: Spans of CDR3 length were tighter for HIV repertoires than for controls.

The germline CDR1 and CDR2 sequences are MNHEY and SVGAGI. The CDR3 is 11 amino acids. With survey level as its setting, the immunoSEQ assay was v3.0. Generated by immunoSEQ multiplex PCR, the TCRdb table keeps only in-frame clones and is missing some. The top ten hold less than 3.5% of the sample, which has approximately 31,000 clones, roughly 97% seen once. In this sample, this clone turned up once. Its antigen is still unknown. At one boundary the junction diverges from the germline segment, which might be a read error. This material consisted of unsorted PBMCs, taken 6.9 years after starting antiretroviral therapy. V usage is TRBV6-5 and J usage is TRBJ1-3, with 7 bases fitting TRBD1. The sequence derives from a man younger than 45 with HIV. This CDR3 reads CASRQTGELVF. CDR3 sequence (DNA): TGTGCCAGCAGACAAACAGGGGAATTGGTCTTT.